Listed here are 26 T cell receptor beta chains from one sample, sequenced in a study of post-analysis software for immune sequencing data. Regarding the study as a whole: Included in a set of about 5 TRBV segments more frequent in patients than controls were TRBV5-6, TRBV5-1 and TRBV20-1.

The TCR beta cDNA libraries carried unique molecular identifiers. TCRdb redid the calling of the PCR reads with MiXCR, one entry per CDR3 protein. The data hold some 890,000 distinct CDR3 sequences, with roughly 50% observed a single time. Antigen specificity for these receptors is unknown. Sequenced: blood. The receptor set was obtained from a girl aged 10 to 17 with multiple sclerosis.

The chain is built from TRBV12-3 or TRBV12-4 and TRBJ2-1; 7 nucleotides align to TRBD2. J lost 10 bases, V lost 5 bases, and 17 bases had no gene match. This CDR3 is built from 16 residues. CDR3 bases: TGTGCCAGCAGTAACGGGGGAGCGGGGACTACTGGGGAGCAGTTCTTC. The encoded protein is CASSNGGAGTTGEQFF.

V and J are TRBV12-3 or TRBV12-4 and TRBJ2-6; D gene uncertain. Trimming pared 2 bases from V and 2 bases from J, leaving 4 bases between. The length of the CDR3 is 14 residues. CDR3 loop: CASSLFTGANVLTF. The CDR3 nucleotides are TGTGCCAGCAGTTTATTTACTGGGGCCAACGTCCTGACTTTC.

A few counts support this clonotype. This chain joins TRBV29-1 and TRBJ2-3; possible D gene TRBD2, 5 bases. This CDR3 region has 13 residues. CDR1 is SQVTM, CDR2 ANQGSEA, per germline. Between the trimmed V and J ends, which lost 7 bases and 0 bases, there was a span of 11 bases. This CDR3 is CSGAGISTDTQYF. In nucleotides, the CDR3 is TGCAGCGGAGCCGGGATTAGCACAGATACGCAGTATTTT.

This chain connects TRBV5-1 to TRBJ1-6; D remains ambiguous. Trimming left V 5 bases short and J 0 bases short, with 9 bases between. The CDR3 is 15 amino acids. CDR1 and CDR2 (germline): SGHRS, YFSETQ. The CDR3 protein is CASSAGSSYNSPLHF. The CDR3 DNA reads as TGCGCCAGCAGTGCGGGGAGCTCCTATAATTCACCCCTCCACTTT. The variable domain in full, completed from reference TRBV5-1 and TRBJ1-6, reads KAGVTQTPRYLIKTRGQQVTLSCSPISGHRSVSWYQQTPGQGLQFLFEYFSETQRNKGNFPGRFSGRQFSNSRSEMNVSTLELGDSALYLCASSAGSSYNSPLHFGNGTRLTVT.

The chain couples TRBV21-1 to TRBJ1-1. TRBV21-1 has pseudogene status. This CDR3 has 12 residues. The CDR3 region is CASRKGNTEAFF. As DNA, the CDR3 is TGTGCCAGCAGGAAAGGGAACACTGAAGCTTTCTTT.

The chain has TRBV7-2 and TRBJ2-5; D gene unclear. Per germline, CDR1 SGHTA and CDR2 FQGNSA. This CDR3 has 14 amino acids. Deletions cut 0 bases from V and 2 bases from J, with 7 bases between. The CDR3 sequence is CASSLAWRQETQYF. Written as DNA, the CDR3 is TGTGCCAGCAGCTTAGCGTGGCGGCAAGAGACCCAGTACTTC.

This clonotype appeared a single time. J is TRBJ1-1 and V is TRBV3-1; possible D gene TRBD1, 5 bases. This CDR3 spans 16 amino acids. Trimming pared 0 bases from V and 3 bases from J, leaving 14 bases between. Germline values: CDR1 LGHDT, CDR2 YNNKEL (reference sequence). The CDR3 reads CASSQEQSGGDTEAFF. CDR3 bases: TGTGCCAGCAGCCAAGAACAGAGTGGGGGGGACACTGAAGCTTTCTTT.

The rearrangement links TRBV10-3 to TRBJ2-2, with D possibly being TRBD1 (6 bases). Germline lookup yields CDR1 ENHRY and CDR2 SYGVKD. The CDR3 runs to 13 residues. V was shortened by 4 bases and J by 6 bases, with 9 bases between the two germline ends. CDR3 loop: CAISVQGPGELFF. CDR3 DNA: TGTGCCATCAGTGTACAGGGCCCCGGGGAGCTGTTTTTT.

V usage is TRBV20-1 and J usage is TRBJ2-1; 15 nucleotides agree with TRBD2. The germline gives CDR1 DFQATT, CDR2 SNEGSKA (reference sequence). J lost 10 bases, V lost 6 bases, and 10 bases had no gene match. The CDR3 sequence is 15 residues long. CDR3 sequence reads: CSATWTSGGAGEQFF. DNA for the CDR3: TGCAGTGCGACGTGGACTAGCGGGGGGGCTGGGGAGCAGTTCTTC.

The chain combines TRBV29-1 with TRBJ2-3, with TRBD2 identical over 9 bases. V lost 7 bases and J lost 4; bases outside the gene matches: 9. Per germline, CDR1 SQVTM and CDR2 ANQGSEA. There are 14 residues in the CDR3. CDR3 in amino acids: CSARGSGSPDTQYF. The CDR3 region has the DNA TGCAGCGCCCGGGGTAGCGGGAGTCCAGATACGCAGTATTTT.

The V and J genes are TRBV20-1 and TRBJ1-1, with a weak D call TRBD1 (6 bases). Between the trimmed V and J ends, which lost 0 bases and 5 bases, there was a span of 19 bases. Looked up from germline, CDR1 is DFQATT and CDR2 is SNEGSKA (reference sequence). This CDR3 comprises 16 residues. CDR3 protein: CSARDLRQVRVTEAFF. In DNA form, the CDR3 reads TGCAGTGCTAGAGACTTGAGACAGGTCAGGGTGACTGAAGCTTTCTTT.

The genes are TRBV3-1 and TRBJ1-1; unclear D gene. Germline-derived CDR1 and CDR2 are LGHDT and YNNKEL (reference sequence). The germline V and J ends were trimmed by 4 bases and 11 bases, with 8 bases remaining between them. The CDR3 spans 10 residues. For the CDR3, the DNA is TGTGCCAGCAGCCCGTCGGGTGCTTTCTTT. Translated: CASSPSGAFF.

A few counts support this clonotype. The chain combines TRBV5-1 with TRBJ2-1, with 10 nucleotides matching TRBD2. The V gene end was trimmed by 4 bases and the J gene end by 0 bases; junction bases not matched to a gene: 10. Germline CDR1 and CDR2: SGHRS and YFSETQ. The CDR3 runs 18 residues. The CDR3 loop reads CASSPRGLAGVSYNEQFF. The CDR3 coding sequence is TGCGCCAGCAGCCCCCGAGGGCTAGCGGGAGTCTCCTACAATGAGCAGTTCTTC.

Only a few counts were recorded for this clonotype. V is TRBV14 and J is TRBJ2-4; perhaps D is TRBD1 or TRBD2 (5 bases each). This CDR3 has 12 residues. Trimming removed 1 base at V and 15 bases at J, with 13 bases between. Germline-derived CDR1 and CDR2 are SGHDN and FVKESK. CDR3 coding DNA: TGTGCCAGCAGCCAAGTCCCAGGGAGCCCGTACTTC. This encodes CASSQVPGSPYF.

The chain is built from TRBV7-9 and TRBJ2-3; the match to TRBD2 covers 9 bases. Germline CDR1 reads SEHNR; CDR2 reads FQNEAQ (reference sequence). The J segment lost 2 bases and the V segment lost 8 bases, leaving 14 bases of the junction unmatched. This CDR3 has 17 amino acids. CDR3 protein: CASSPHRGREPTDTQYF. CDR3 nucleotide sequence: TGTGCCAGCTCGCCCCACCGCGGGAGGGAACCCACAGATACGCAGTATTTT.

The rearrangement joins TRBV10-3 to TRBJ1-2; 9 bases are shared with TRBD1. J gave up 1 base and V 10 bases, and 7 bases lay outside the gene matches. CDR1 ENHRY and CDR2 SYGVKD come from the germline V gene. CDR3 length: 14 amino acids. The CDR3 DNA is TGTGCCACCAAGGGACAGGGACTTAACTATGGCTACACCTTC. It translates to CATKGQGLNYGYTF.

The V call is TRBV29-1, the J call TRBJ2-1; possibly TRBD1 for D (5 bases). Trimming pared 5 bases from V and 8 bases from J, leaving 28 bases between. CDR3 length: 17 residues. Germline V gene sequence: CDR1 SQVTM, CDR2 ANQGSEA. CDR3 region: CSVLELPNRWGTDEQFF. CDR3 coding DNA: TGCAGCGTTTTGGAGCTACCGAACAGGTGGGGTACCGATGAGCAGTTCTTC.

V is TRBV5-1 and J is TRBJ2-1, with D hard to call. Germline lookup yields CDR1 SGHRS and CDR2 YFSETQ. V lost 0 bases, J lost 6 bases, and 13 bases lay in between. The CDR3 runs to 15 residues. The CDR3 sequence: CASSLAPLLGNEQFF. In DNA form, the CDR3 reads TGCGCCAGCAGCTTGGCCCCTCTTCTGGGCAATGAGCAGTTCTTC.

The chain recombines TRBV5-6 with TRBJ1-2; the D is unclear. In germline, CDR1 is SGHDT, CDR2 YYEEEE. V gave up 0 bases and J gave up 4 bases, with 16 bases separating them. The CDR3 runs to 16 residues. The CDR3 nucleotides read TGTGCCAGCAGCTTGGCCCGGGCCGCCGGCCGCTATGGCTACACCTTC. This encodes CASSLARAAGRYGYTF.

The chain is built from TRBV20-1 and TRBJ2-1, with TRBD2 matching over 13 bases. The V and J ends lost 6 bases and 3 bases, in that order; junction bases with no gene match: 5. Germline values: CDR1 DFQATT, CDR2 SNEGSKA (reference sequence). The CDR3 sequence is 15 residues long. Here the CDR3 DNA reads TGCAGTGCGTGGACTAGCGGGGGACACTACAATGAGCAGTTCTTC. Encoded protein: CSAWTSGGHYNEQFF.

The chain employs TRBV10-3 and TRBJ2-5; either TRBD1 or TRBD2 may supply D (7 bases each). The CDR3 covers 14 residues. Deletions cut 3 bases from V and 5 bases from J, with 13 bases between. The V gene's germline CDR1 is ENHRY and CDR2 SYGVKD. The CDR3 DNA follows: TGTGCCATCAGTGACAGGGGGGGGTCGGAGACCCAGTACTTC. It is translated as CAISDRGGSETQYF.

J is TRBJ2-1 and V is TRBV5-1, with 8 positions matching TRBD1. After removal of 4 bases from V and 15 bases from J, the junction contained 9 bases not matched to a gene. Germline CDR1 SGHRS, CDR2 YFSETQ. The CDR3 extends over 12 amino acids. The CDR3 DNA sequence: TGCGCCAGCAGCCCGCGAGGACAGGGAGGGTTCTTC. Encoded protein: CASSPRGQGGFF.

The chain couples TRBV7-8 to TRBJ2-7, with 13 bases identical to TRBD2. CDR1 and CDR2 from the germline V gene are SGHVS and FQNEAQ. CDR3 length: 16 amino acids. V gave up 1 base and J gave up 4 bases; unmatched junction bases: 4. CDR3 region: CASSLELAGGLYEQYF. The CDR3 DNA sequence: TGTGCCAGCAGCTTAGAACTAGCGGGGGGGCTGTACGAGCAGTACTTC.

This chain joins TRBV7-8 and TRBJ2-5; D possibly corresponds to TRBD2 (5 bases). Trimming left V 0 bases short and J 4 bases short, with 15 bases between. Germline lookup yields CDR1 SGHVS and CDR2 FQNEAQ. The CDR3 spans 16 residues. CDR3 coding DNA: TGTGCCAGCAGCTTAGCTTCGGGGTCCAGCCCAGAGACCCAGTACTTC. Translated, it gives CASSLASGSSPETQYF.

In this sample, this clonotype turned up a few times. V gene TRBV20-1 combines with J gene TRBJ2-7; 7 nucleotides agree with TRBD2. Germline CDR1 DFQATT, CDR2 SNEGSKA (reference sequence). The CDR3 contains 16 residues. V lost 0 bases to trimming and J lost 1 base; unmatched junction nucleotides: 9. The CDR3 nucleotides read TGCAGTGCTAGAGATTCGGGAGGCACACTTTCCTACGAGCAGTACTTC. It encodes CSARDSGGTLSYEQYF.

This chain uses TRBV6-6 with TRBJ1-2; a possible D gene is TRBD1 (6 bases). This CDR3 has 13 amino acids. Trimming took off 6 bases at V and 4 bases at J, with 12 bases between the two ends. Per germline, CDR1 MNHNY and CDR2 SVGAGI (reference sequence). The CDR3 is CASRGQRGYGYTF. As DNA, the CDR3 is TGTGCCAGCAGAGGACAGAGGGGCTATGGCTACACCTTC.